This TCR beta chain was sequenced in a study of response to subunit inactivated influenza vaccine. Study-wide findings and caveats: Researchers suggested that each seasonal influenza vaccination recruits few new T cells.

One entry per CDR3 protein results from TCRdb running MiXCR on the RT-PCR reads. This sample has more than 400,000 distinct CDR3 sequences; under 8.5% occur once, and the top ten carry about 12%. This clonotype was observed a handful of times. No antigen is known for it. The V and J ends lost 3 bases and 4 bases respectively, with 12 bases between them. This CDR3 comprises 15 residues. The chain couples TRBV12-3 or TRBV12-4 to TRBJ2-2, with a possible D match to TRBD1 (6 bases). The sequenced sample was PBMCs from blood, obtained around 2 years after vaccination. The receptor comes from a man aged 50 to 69 who received an inactivated influenza vaccine. The CDR3 region has the DNA TGTGCCAGCAGTTTCCAGGGGAGCGCCACCGGGGAGCTGTTTTTT. Its translation: CASSFQGSATGELFF.